Sequencing of this T cell receptor (beta chain) was carried out in a study of blood T cell repertoires in COVID-19. Study-level information: PBMCs, B-cell-depleted T cells, or T cells were the source of the cDNA or gDNA that made up the material.

Some clones are missing from TCRdb's copy, which holds only in-frame ones; the method was immunoSEQ multiplex PCR. The table lists fewer than 200,000 clones, approximately 81% of them singletons. Sequencing used peripheral blood. This TCR derives from a human donor with acute or convalescent COVID-19. The donor label of this sample is uncertain.

The CDR3 DNA follows: TGTGCCAGCAGCTTGGCCTCTAATTCGGACAGGGCCCGCTACAATGAGCAGTTCTTC. Its protein product is CASSLASNSDRARYNEQFF. The V and J genes are TRBV7-2 and TRBJ2-1; 8 nucleotides align to TRBD1. Germline V gives CDR1 SGHTA, CDR2 FQGNSA. The J segment lost 3 bases and the V segment lost 3 bases, leaving 16 bases of the junction unmatched. The CDR3 is made up of 19 amino acids.